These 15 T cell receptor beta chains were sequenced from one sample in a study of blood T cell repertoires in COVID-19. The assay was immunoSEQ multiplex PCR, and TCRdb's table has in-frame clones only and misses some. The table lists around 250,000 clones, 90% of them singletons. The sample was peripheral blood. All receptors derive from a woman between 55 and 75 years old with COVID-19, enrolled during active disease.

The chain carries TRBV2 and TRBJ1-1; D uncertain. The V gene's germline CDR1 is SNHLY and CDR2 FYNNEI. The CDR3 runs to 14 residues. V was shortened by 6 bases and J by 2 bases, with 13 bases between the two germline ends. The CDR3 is CASRADTINTEAFF. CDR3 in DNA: TGTGCCAGCAGGGCTGACACGATTAACACTGAAGCTTTCTTT.

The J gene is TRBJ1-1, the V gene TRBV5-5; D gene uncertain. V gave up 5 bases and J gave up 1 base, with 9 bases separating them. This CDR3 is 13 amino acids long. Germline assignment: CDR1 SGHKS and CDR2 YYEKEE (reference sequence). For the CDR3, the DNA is TGTGCCAGCAGATTCGAGCCGAACACTGAAGCTTTCTTT. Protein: CASRFEPNTEAFF.

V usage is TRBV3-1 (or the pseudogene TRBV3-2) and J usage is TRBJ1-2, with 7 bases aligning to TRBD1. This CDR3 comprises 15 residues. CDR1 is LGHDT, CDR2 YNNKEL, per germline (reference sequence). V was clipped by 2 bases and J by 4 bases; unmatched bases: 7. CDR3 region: CASSQTGVQGYGYTF. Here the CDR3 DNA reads TGTGCCAGCAGCCAAACAGGGGTTCAAGGCTATGGCTACACCTTC.

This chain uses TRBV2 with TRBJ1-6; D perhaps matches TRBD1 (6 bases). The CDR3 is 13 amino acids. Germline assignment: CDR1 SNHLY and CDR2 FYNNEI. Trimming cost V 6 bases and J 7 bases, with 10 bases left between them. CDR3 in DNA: TGTGCCAGCAGGACCACAGGGAATTCACCCCTCCACTTT. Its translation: CASRTTGNSPLHF.

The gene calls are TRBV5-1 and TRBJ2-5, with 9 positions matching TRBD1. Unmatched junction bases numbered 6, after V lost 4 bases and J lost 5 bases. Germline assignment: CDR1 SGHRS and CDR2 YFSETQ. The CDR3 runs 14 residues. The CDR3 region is CASSQTGGDETQYF. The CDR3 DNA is TGCGCCAGCAGCCAGACAGGGGGAGACGAGACCCAGTACTTC.

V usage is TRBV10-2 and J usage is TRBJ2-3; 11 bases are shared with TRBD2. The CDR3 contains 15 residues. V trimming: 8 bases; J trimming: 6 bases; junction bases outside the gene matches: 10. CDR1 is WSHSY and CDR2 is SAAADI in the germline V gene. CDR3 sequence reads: CASSETSGGVDTQYF. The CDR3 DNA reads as TGCGCCAGCTCAGAAACTAGCGGGGGTGTGGATACGCAGTATTTT.

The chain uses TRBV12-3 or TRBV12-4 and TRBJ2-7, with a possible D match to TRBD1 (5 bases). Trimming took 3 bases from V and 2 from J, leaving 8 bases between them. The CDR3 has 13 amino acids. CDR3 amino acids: CASSFRRAYEQYF. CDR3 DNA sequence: TGTGCCAGCAGTTTTCGCAGGGCCTACGAGCAGTACTTC.

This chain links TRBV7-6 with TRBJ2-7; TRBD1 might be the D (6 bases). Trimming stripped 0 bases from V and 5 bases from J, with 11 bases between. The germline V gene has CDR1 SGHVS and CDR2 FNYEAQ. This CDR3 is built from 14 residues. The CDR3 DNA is TGTGCCAGCAGCTTAGCCACAGGGTTCCACGAGCAGTACTTC. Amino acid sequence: CASSLATGFHEQYF.

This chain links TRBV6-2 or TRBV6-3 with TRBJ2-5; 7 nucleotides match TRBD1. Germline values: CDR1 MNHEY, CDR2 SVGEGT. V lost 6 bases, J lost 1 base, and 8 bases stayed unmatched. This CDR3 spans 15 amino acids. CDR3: CASSLVGQAQETQYF. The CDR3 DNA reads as TGTGCCAGCAGCCTGGTCGGACAGGCCCAAGAGACCCAGTACTTC.

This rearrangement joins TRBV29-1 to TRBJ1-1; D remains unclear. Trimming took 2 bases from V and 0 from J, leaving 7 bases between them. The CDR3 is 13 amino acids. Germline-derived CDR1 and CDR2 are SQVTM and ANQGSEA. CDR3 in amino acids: CSVEHGLNTEAFF. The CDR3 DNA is TGCAGCGTTGAACACGGGTTGAACACTGAAGCTTTCTTT.

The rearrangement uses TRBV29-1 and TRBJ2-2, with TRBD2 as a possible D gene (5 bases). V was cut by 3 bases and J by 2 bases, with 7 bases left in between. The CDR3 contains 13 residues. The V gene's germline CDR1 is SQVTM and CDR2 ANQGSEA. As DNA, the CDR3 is TGCAGCGTTGATCGGGGAAACACCGGGGAGCTGTTTTTT. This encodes CSVDRGNTGELFF.

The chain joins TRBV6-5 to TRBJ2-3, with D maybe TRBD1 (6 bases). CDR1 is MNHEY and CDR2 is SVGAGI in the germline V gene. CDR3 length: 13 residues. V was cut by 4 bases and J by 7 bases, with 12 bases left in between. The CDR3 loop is CASSFQGKNTQYF. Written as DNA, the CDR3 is TGTGCCAGCAGTTTCCAGGGGAAGAATACGCAGTATTTT.

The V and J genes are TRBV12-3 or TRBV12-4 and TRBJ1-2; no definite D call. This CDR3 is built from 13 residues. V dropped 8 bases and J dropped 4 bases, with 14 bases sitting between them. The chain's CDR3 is CASVSRGSYGYTF. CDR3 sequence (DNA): TGTGCCAGCGTTTCAAGAGGCTCCTATGGCTACACCTTC.

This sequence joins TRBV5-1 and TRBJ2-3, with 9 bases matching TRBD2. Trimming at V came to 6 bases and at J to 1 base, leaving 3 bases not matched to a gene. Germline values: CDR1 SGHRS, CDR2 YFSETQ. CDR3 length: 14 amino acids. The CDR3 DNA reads TGCGCCAGCACCAGGACTAGCGGCACAGATACGCAGTATTTT. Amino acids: CASTRTSGTDTQYF. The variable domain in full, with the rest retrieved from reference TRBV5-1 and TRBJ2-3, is KAGVTQTPRYLIKTRGQQVTLSCSPISGHRSVSWYQQTPGQGLQFLFEYFSETQRNKGNFPGRFSGRQFSNSRSEMNVSTLELGDSALYLCASTRTSGTDTQYFGPGTRLTVL.

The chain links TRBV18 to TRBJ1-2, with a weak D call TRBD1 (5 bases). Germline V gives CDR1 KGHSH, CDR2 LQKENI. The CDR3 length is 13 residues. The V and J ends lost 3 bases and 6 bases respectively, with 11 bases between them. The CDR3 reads CASSPVRENGYTF. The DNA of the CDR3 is TGTGCCAGCTCACCCGTCAGGGAAAATGGCTACACCTTC.